The present entry profiles one T cell receptor beta chain with its context. Its binding antigen is unknown. Per-nucleotide qualities are absent, and no much larger clonotype sits a single base away. The source of the sample is a study of T cell repertoires in cytomegalovirus infection (dated by TCRdb to the late 2010s). Regarding the complete study: Because public TCR beta signatures pointed to carriage of CMV infection together with the matching HLA type, the HLA type of each donor mattered for the analysis. Overall study outcomes, separate from this receptor: In the ex vivo response, HLA-C-restricted CMV-specific TCR beta clonotypes were dominant, and in two of eight donors the single most frequent clonotype came from this HLA-C-restricted group. Cumulative frequency of public TCR beta family members discriminated carriers of CMV infection plus the relevant HLA type in this cohort and an independent approximately 370-donor cohort.

V ends up 2 bases short and J 2 bases short, with an unmatched junction base count of 4. The CDR3 measures 16 amino acids from cysteine to phenylalanine. Only CDR3 DNA is held: 48 bases, read in frame from base 1. The CDR1 and CDR2 encoded by the germline V gene are SGHRS and YFSETQ. Sequenced using an Illumina HiSeq 1500. TCRdb reprocessed the public reads (quality trimming at Q25 with fastp, clone calling with MiXCR) and kept in-frame beta chains. Rows with one shared CDR3 protein collapse into an entry with the most common genes and DNA. Counted in this sample were a few hundred thousand distinct CDR3 sequences; roughly a sixth of them appeared once. Around 12% of the sample rests with the top ten.

The rearrangement joined TRBV5-1 to TRBJ2-3; a stretch of 11 junction bases matches TRBD2. The clonotype was recovered from a human donor in good health (CMV status not recorded). Some clones in this sample may be carry-over from other donors' samples. The sequencing sample was made of PBMCs. The encoded CDR3 is CASSLVAGGTTDTQYF. Here is the DNA: TGCGCCAGCAGCTTAGTAGCGGGGGGGACCACAGATACGCAGTATTTT.